These 9 T cell receptor beta chains originate from one sample sequenced in a study of radiotherapy plus CTLA-4 blockade in lung cancer listed by TCRdb under 2018. Library preparation used the immunoSEQ multiplex PCR assay. The clones in this table, taken by TCRdb from immuneACCESS, are in-frame only. Not every clone is retained; where verified, under half of the shortfall comes from an unresolved V gene, and the cause of the rest is unknown. The sample table contains roughly 98,000 clones; only one count was recorded for approximately 78% of them. The top ten constitute around 3% of the sample. The source material was peripheral blood, sampled from a patient treated with radiotherapy plus ipilimumab. Receptors were obtained from a human donor with non-small cell lung cancer who had a partial response to radiotherapy plus ipilimumab.

The V call is TRBV29-1, the J call TRBJ2-7; TRBD1 matches at 7 bases. Germline-derived CDR1 and CDR2 are SQVTM and ANQGSEA. The CDR3 consists of 11 residues. V lost 6 bases, J lost 4 bases, and 3 bases stayed unmatched. CDR3 DNA: TGCAGCGTACAGGGGACGTACGAGCAGTACTTC. It yields the protein CSVQGTYEQYF.

V usage is TRBV5-4 and J usage is TRBJ2-5, with D perhaps matching TRBD2 (5 bases). CDR1 and CDR2 (germline): SGHNT, YYREEE (reference sequence). V dropped 4 bases and J dropped 5 bases, with 12 bases sitting between them. This CDR3 region has 13 residues. As DNA, the CDR3 is TGTGCCAGCAGCGTAAAGAGGGAGGAGACCCAGTACTTC. As protein: CASSVKREETQYF.

The CDR3 loop reads CASSLTSGQETQYF. The CDR3 DNA follows: TGCGCCAGCAGCTTGACTAGCGGCCAAGAGACCCAGTACTTC. The chain couples TRBV5-1 to TRBJ2-5; 8 bases line up with TRBD2. The V segment lost 1 base and the J segment 1 base; nucleotides outside the gene matches: 0. Looked up from germline, CDR1 is SGHRS and CDR2 is YFSETQ. The CDR3 runs 14 residues.

This clone was found a few times. The rearrangement uses TRBV4-1 and TRBJ2-7; 8 bases align to TRBD2. The V and J ends lost 4 bases and 4 bases, in that order; junction bases with no gene match: 12. The CDR3 runs 16 residues. CDR1 is MGHRA, CDR2 YSYEKL, per germline. CDR3 loop: CASSREAGAAGYEQYF. DNA for the CDR3: TGCGCCAGCAGCCGGGAAGCGGGGGCGGCCGGATACGAGCAGTACTTC.

This sequence joins TRBV6-5 and TRBJ1-1; no definite D call. The CDR3 has 12 residues. V shed 8 bases and J shed 5 bases, with 12 bases lying between them. The germline CDR1 and CDR2 sequences are MNHEY and SVGAGI. CDR3 nucleotide sequence: TGTGCCAGCGGCGGGCCCAGTACTGAAGCTTTCTTT. This codes for CASGGPSTEAFF.

The J gene is TRBJ2-1, the V gene TRBV28; 12 bases fit TRBD2. The CDR3 loop spans 17 amino acids. The V and J ends lost 6 bases and 3 bases, in that order; junction bases with no gene match: 9. Germline V lookup: CDR1 MDHEN, CDR2 SYDVKM. CDR3 region: CASRWSKTSGSYNEQFF. The CDR3, as DNA: TGTGCCAGCAGGTGGTCGAAGACTAGCGGGAGCTACAATGAGCAGTTCTTC.

As for this clone: Germline is not matched at one junction end, which may reflect a read error. The CDR3 sequence: CASSLDGRGSGLLF. The CDR3 DNA follows: TGTGCCAGCAGCTTAGATGGCAGGGGAAGCGGACTGCTTTTT. The V call is TRBV7-2, the J call TRBJ1-4; D may be TRBD1 (6 bases). This CDR3 has 14 amino acids. The germline gives CDR1 SGHTA, CDR2 FQGNSA. Filled out from reference TRBV7-2 and TRBJ1-4, the complete variable domain reads GAGVSQSPSNKVTEKGKDVELRCDPISGHTALYWYRQSLGQGLEFLIYFQGNSAPDKSGLPSDRFSAERTGGSVSTLTIQRTQQEDSAVYLCASSLDGRGSGLLFGSGTQLSVL.

The chain links TRBV18 to TRBJ1-3; no firm D call. The V and J ends lost 0 bases and 2 bases respectively, with 8 bases between them. CDR1 KGHSH and CDR2 LQKENI come from the germline V gene. The CDR3 loop spans 15 amino acids. The CDR3 region is CASSPPGATGNTIYF. CDR3 in DNA: TGTGCCAGCTCACCACCGGGCGCTACTGGAAACACCATATATTTT.

The V call is TRBV6-5, the J call TRBJ2-7, with D perhaps matching TRBD2 (6 bases). Germline CDR1 reads MNHEY; CDR2 reads SVGAGI. The CDR3 has 15 amino acids. The V end was cut by 6 bases, the J end by 3 bases, with 18 bases between. This CDR3 is CASSSSRSGDYEQYF. As DNA, the CDR3 is TGTGCCAGCAGCTCCTCCCGATCGGGAGACTACGAGCAGTACTTC.